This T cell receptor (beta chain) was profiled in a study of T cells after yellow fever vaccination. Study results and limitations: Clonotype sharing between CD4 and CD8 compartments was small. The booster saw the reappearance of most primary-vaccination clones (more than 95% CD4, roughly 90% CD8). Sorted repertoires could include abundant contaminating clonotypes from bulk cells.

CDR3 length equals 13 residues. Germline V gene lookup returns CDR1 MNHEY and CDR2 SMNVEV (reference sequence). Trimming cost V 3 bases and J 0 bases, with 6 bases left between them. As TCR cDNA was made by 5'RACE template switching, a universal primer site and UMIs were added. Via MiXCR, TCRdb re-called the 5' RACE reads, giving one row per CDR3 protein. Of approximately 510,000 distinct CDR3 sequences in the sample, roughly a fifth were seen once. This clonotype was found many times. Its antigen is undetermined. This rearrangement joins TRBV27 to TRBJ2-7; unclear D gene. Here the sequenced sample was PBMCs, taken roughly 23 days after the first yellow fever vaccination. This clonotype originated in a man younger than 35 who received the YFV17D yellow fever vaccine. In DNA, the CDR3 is TGTGCCAGCAGTTTCGACTCCTCCTACGAGCAGTACTTC. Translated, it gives CASSFDSSYEQYF.